This TCR beta chain is drawn from a study of identical twins. MiXCR, run by TCRdb on the 5' RACE reads, gives a single entry per CDR3 protein. The sample gives approximately 590,000 distinct CDR3 sequences, roughly 9.5% of which show up once; approximately 3.2% is in the top ten. The CDR3 loop spans 16 amino acids. CDR1 is SGHTA and CDR2 is FQGNSA in the germline V gene. V gave up 5 bases and J gave up 4 bases; unmatched junction bases: 13. The same sample was also studied in work on yellow fever vaccine responses in identical twins. That source reports: Twins' vaccine T cell response reportedly gave the appearance of partial convergence and partial personalization.

The sequenced sample was PBMCs. The clonotype comes from a woman aged 18-29 years in good health. The V call is TRBV7-2, the J call TRBJ2-7, with 8 bases aligning to TRBD1. The DNA of the CDR3 is TGTGCCAGCAGCCCCCGGACAGGGAATGTGATATACGAGCAGTACTTC. Residues: CASSPRTGNVIYEQYF.